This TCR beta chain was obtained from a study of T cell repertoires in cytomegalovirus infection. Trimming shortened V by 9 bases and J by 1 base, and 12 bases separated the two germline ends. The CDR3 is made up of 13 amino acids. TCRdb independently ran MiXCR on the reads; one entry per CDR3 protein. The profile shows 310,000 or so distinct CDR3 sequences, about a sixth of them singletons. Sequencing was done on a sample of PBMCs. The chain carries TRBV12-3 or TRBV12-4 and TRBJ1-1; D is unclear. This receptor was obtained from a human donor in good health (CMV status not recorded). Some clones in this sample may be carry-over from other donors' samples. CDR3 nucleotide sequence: TGTGCCAGTCTGGGGAGTTCGAACACTGAAGCTTTCTTT. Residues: CASLGSSNTEAFF.